The clone carrying this T cell receptor (beta chain) was detected only once. Its antigen is not known. This specimen belongs to a study of shared clonotypes between healthy human individuals. Study as a whole: The composition of the donors was a couple of women and three men aged 18 to 49.

Overall study results and limits: Sorted-subset sequencing, rarefaction showed, was incomplete despite large depth.

The deep-level immunoSEQ assay was used. Sequenced by immunoSEQ multiplex PCR; TCRdb stores in-frame clones only, minus some. This table holds 2 million to 2.5 million clones, 80% to 95% found once. The CDR3 spans 16 residues. Germline trimming cut 5 bases from V and 4 bases from J; bases unmatched to any gene: 11. Germline lookup yields CDR1 SGHVS and CDR2 FNYEAQ. The chain joins TRBV7-6 to TRBJ2-3, with 8 bases aligning to TRBD2. This sequence originates from a man aged 18 to 30 in good health. Some clones in this sample may be carry-over from other donors' samples. The sample was naive CD4+ T cells from PBMCs. Subset of the sample: CD45RA+ positively selected. CDR3 in amino acids: CASSPLAGTRADTQYF. The CDR3 coding sequence is TGTGCCAGCAGCCCTTTAGCGGGAACACGGGCAGATACGCAGTATTTT.